The TCR beta chain described here comes from a study of cytomegalovirus exposure and HLA in healthy donors. CDR1 and CDR2 from the germline V gene are MNHNS and SASEGT. This CDR3 is 13 amino acids long. Trimming took 1 base from V and 5 from J, leaving 8 bases between them. A multiplex PCR was run with 60 Vbeta primers and 13 Jbeta primers. Profiling relied on immunoSEQ multiplex PCR, and the TCRdb table lists in-frame clones only, not all of them. Among 90,000 to 120,000 clones listed, roughly 82% were seen once. Overall study findings and caveats: Later work showed greater clonal expansion in HLA-associated TCR beta chains than in equally common others.

To note about this clone: The antigen remains unidentified.

This rearrangement joins TRBV6-1 to TRBJ1-1; TRBD1 is a possible D gene (5 bases). The sequencing sample was made of PBMCs. The TCR originated in a young man in good health and CMV-seropositive. The CDR3 region is CASSEGGRTEAFF. CDR3 DNA sequence: TGTGCCAGCAGTGAAGGGGGCAGAACTGAAGCTTTCTTT.